A selection of T cell receptor beta chains follows, all from one sample in a study of cytomegalovirus exposure and HLA in healthy donors. Produced via immunoSEQ multiplex PCR; TCRdb's table is partial and in-frame only. This table holds over 150,000 clones, roughly three quarters found once. The sequenced sample consisted of PBMCs. These receptors were obtained from a man aged 18 to 30 in good health and CMV-seropositive. Each CDR3 is given with its conserved first and last residue.

v_gene,CDR3aa
TRBV7-9,CASSLEARGIPGYTF
TRBV29-1,CSATTGGNYGYTF
TRBV13,CASSLGLQGPQHF
TRBV7-2,CASSLGTSGVQETQYF
TRBV2,CASNDRAGTTDTQYF
TRBV19,CASSTTARYGYTF
TRBV5-1,CASSLQGPYNEQFF
TRBV15,CATSRERGSLTGELFF
TRBV6-1,CASSEAREQYF
TRBV7-3,CASSLSGLAGVHEQFF
TRBV7-9,CASSLYQGPYNEQFF
TRBV29-1,CSVVPGQGATEAFF